These 32 T cell receptor beta chains were all obtained from the same sample, sequenced in a study of blood T cells in healthy people across ages. Sample-barcoded 5' priming and a J-beta primer mix drove a second PCR of about 6 to 12 cycles. TCRdb reprocessed the 5' RACE reads with MiXCR, giving one entry per CDR3 protein. The table has roughly 2 million distinct CDR3 sequences, 49% seen once. The sample consisted of blood. These receptors were collected from a woman between 40 and 50 years old in good health.

This chain uses TRBV3-1 with TRBJ1-2; D uncertain. The germline V gene has CDR1 LGHDT and CDR2 YNNKEL (reference sequence). This CDR3 has 14 residues. V lost 4 bases and J 4 bases, leaving 13 bases between the germline ends. CDR3 sequence: CASSPHARSYGYTF. DNA for the CDR3: TGTGCCAGCAGCCCCCACGCCAGGAGCTATGGCTACACCTTC.

The genes are TRBV7-2 and TRBJ2-1, with 7 bases lining up with TRBD2. CDR1 SGHTA and CDR2 FQGNSA come from the germline V gene. J lost 9 bases, V lost 5 bases, and 13 bases had no gene match. The length of the CDR3 is 15 residues. This chain's CDR3 is CASSPPSGEHAEQFF. DNA for the CDR3: TGTGCCAGCAGCCCCCCTAGCGGAGAGCACGCTGAGCAGTTCTTC. The entire variable domain, with the rest obtained from reference TRBV7-2 and TRBJ2-1, is as follows: GAGVSQSPSNKVTEKGKDVELRCDPISGHTALYWYRQSLGQGLEFLIYFQGNSAPDKSGLPSDRFSAERTGGSVSTLTIQRTQQEDSAVYLCASSPPSGEHAEQFFGPGTRLTVL.

J is TRBJ2-3 and V is TRBV3-1, with TRBD2 identical over 9 bases. Germline-derived CDR1 and CDR2 are LGHDT and YNNKEL (reference sequence). CDR3 length: 17 amino acids. The V and J ends lost 4 bases and 2 bases, in that order; junction bases with no gene match: 10. CDR3 nucleotide sequence: TGTGCCAGCAGCCCCCGGGCAGCGGGGGGACCCACAGATACGCAGTATTTT. Protein product: CASSPRAAGGPTDTQYF.

V gene TRBV10-3 combines with J gene TRBJ2-7, with D perhaps TRBD1 (6 bases). The germline CDR1 and CDR2 sequences are ENHRY and SYGVKD. The V gene lost 10 bases and the J gene lost 3 bases, with 13 bases spanning the gap. The CDR3 runs 12 residues. The CDR3 DNA reads as TGTGCCAGCCAAGACAGGAGCTACGAGCAGTACTTC. This sequence encodes CASQDRSYEQYF.

As concerns this clonotype: A single base separates this from a much larger clone, so it may be a read error. The chain is built from TRBV27 and TRBJ2-6; the match to TRBD1 covers 8 bases. This CDR3 contains 16 residues. V dropped 8 bases and J dropped 1; count of bases not matched to a gene: 7. Germline loops: CDR1 MNHEY, CDR2 SMNVEV (reference sequence). In DNA form, the CDR3 reads TGTGCCAGCGGTTCGTACAGGGGGTCTGGGGCCAACGTCCTGACTTTC. This translates into CASGSYRGSGANVLTF.

The chain recombines TRBV6-2 or TRBV6-3 with TRBJ2-4; 11 bases match TRBD1. This CDR3 region has 12 residues. The ends lost 5 bases at V and 10 bases at J; junction bases unmatched: 1. Germline CDR1 is MNHEY and CDR2 is SVGEGT. The CDR3 sequence: CASSGTGGIQYF. In nucleotides, the CDR3 is TGTGCCAGCAGTGGGACAGGGGGAATTCAGTACTTC.

This chain uses TRBV7-2 with TRBJ2-7, with TRBD1 as a possible D gene (5 bases). Per germline, CDR1 SGHTA and CDR2 FQGNSA. V was cut by 3 bases and J by 2 bases, with 14 bases left in between. The CDR3 totals 15 residues. This CDR3 reads CASSFSRVGTYEQYF. The DNA of the CDR3 is TGTGCCAGCAGCTTCAGCAGGGTGGGGACCTACGAGCAGTACTTC.

The V call is TRBV6-7, the J call TRBJ2-5; 9 bases are a match to TRBD2. TRBV6-7 is designated an ORF whose function remains uncertain. The length of the CDR3 is 16 residues. V shed 0 bases and J 3 bases; nucleotides not matched to a gene: 5. The CDR3 loop is CASSYSSASGEETQYF. The CDR3 DNA follows: TGTGCCAGCAGTTACTCGAGCGCTAGCGGGGAAGAGACCCAGTACTTC.

The chain is built from TRBV7-2 and TRBJ2-1; 9 bases are a match to TRBD2. Losses at the gene ends were 1 base for V and 5 bases for J; bases not matched to a gene: 9. Germline V CDR1 and CDR2: SGHTA, FQGNSA. The CDR3 runs to 17 residues. This chain's CDR3 is CASSLVSLAGMHNEQFF. The CDR3 DNA follows: TGTGCCAGCAGCTTAGTGTCGCTAGCGGGGATGCACAATGAGCAGTTCTTC.

This clonotype was seen only a few times. CDR3 loop: CSVEGLAGYEQYF. The DNA for the CDR3 is TGCAGCGTTGAAGGACTAGCGGGTTACGAGCAGTACTTC. V and J are TRBV29-1 and TRBJ2-7; 10 positions match TRBD2. Germline V lookup: CDR1 SQVTM, CDR2 ANQGSEA. V shed 1 base, J shed 4 bases, and the junction held 1 base outside the gene matches. The CDR3 is made up of 13 amino acids.

J is TRBJ2-4 and V is TRBV9; no firm D call. This CDR3 is built from 17 residues. Between the trimmed V and J ends, which lost 0 bases and 3 bases, there was a span of 16 bases. CDR1 SGDLS and CDR2 YYNGEE come from the germline V gene. The DNA of the CDR3 is TGTGCCAGCAGCGTAGGACTTACCGGCCTGGGCAAAAACATTCAGTACTTC. Encoded protein: CASSVGLTGLGKNIQYF.

The rearrangement joins TRBV11-2 to TRBJ1-2; 9 bases line up with TRBD1. V lost 4 bases to trimming and J lost 4 bases; unmatched junction nucleotides: 13. The length of the CDR3 is 17 residues. Per germline, CDR1 SGHAT and CDR2 FQNNGV. The chain's CDR3 is CASSSAGTGSFVYGYTF. The CDR3 bases are TGTGCCAGCAGCTCCGCCGGGACAGGGAGTTTCGTCTATGGCTACACCTTC.

The chain couples TRBV20-1 to TRBJ1-5; D is possibly TRBD1 (5 bases). Germline V lookup: CDR1 DFQATT, CDR2 SNEGSKA (reference sequence). Trimming stripped 6 bases from V and 0 bases from J, with 21 bases between. The CDR3 spans 17 residues. The CDR3 reads CSARSGARHLSNQPQHF. The CDR3 coding sequence is TGCAGTGCCAGGTCCGGGGCCCGACACCTTAGCAATCAGCCCCAGCATTTT.

The rearrangement joins TRBV7-6 to TRBJ1-6, with D possibly TRBD1 on 5 matching bases. Germline-derived CDR1 and CDR2 are SGHVS and FNYEAQ. Trimming pared 5 bases from V and 10 bases from J, leaving 15 bases between. This CDR3 region has 14 residues. The CDR3 DNA sequence: TGTGCCAGCAGCCAAGATGGGGGTAGGTCACCCCTCCACTTT. The encoded protein is CASSQDGGRSPLHF.

V gene TRBV7-9 combines with J gene TRBJ2-6; TRBD1 agrees at 9 bases. Germline loops: CDR1 SEHNR, CDR2 FQNEAQ (reference sequence). The J segment lost 2 bases and the V segment lost 0 bases, leaving 8 bases of the junction unmatched. The CDR3 loop spans 19 amino acids. CDR3 DNA: TGTGCCAGCAGCTTAGCCCGGGGACAGGGATTTACTGGGGCCAACGTCCTGACTTTC. This sequence encodes CASSLARGQGFTGANVLTF.

This clonotype was seen a few times. The rearrangement joins TRBV29-1 to TRBJ2-5; D perhaps matches TRBD1 (6 bases). This CDR3 has 13 residues. CDR1 SQVTM and CDR2 ANQGSEA come from the germline V gene. Trimming took 4 bases from V and 4 from J, leaving 13 bases between them. CDR3 DNA sequence: TGCAGCGTTGGACAGGTCAGGGGAGAGACCCAGTACTTC. Encoded protein: CSVGQVRGETQYF.

This chain connects TRBV27 to TRBJ2-7, with a tentative D call TRBD2 (6 bases). Trimming took 2 bases from V and 6 from J, leaving 11 bases between them. The CDR3 runs to 13 residues. Germline V CDR1 and CDR2: MNHEY, SMNVEV (reference sequence). The CDR3 loop is CASSLIGGSEQYF. CDR3 DNA: TGTGCCAGCAGTTTAATCGGGGGATCCGAGCAGTACTTC.

The chain is built from TRBV18 and TRBJ2-5, with D perhaps given as TRBD1 or TRBD2 (5 bases each). The DNA matches TRBJ2-7 better at its end, which makes the J call doubtful. This CDR3 contains 15 residues. CDR1 is KGHSH, CDR2 LQKENI, per germline. Here the CDR3 DNA reads TGTGCCAGCTCACCATGGTATTCAGGGAGTGGCGAGCAGTACTTC. Its translation is CASSPWYSGSGEQYF.

This chain uses TRBV13 with TRBJ2-5, with D possibly TRBD2 on 6 matching bases. The V gene lost 6 bases and the J gene lost 9 bases, with 20 bases spanning the gap. The CDR3 is 14 residues long. The germline V gene encodes CDR1 PRHDT and CDR2 FYEKMQ (reference sequence). In DNA, the CDR3 is TGTGCCAGCAGTGAGACTAGTCCAAGTTTGGCCCAGTACTTC. Amino acids: CASSETSPSLAQYF.

The CDR3 region is CASRGRAGDTQYF. The CDR3 nucleotides read TGTGCCAGCAGGGGGAGAGCGGGAGATACGCAGTATTTT. The V and J genes are TRBV27 and TRBJ2-3, with D possibly TRBD2 on 6 matching bases. V lost 6 bases, J lost 5 bases, and 12 bases lay in between. Germline V gives CDR1 MNHEY, CDR2 SMNVEV (reference sequence). The CDR3 has 13 residues.

The J gene is TRBJ2-3, the V gene TRBV6-2 or TRBV6-3, with D hard to call. Germline lookup yields CDR1 MNHEY and CDR2 SVGEGT. V lost 6 bases and J lost 7, with 8 bases in between. This CDR3 has 11 residues. CDR3 nucleotide sequence: TGTGCCAGCAGCTGGGATTATACGCAGTATTTT. Translating it yields CASSWDYTQYF.

This clonotype has a count of ten or more. J is TRBJ2-3 and V is TRBV28, with 10 bases lining up with TRBD1. This CDR3 comprises 15 residues. Unmatched junction bases numbered 1, after V lost 1 base and J lost 3 bases. Germline V gene sequence: CDR1 MDHEN, CDR2 SYDVKM. CDR3 coding DNA: TGTGCCAGCAGTTTATCGGGACAGGGGACAGATACGCAGTATTTT. It codes for CASSLSGQGTDTQYF. The full variable domain, completed using reference TRBV28 and TRBJ2-3, is DVKVTQSSRYLVKRTGEKVFLECVQDMDHENMFWYRQDPGLGLRLIYFSYDVKMKEKGDIPEGYSVSREKKERFSLILESASTNQTSMYLCASSLSGQGTDTQYFGPGTRLTVL.

This clonotype showed up just a few times. The chain recombines TRBV6-2 or TRBV6-3 with TRBJ2-5; D uncertain. The closer fit of TRBJ2-7 to the DNA end suggests the J call may be wrong. The length of the CDR3 is 12 residues. Germline V lookup: CDR1 MNHEY, CDR2 SVGEGT. The DNA of the CDR3 is TGTGCCAGCAGTCCCCTTTCCGTCGAGCAGTACTTC. The encoded protein is CASSPLSVEQYF.

To note about this clonotype: At one boundary the junction diverges from the germline segment, which might be a read error. This chain connects TRBV5-1 to TRBJ1-1, with TRBD1 matching over 7 bases. Germline V gives CDR1 SGHRS, CDR2 YFSETQ. The CDR3 length is 14 residues. In nucleotides, the CDR3 is TGCGCCGGCAGCTTTGGCAGGGGGGCCACTGAAGCTTTCTTT. It is translated as CAGSFGRGATEAFF. Supplemented by reference TRBV5-1 and TRBJ1-1, the full variable domain reads KAGVTQTPRYLIKTRGQQVTLSCSPISGHRSVSWYQQTPGQGLQFLFEYFSETQRNKGNFPGRFSGRQFSNSRSEMNVSTLELGDSALYLCAGSFGRGATEAFFGQGTRLTVV.

This chain links TRBV5-1 with TRBJ2-3, with TRBD1 as a possible D gene (6 bases). The CDR3 covers 13 residues. V lost 4 bases, J lost 6 bases, and 12 bases lay in between. The V gene's germline CDR1 is SGHRS and CDR2 YFSETQ. CDR3 residues: CASSPTGWDTQYF. As DNA, the CDR3 is TGCGCCAGCAGCCCGACAGGTTGGGATACGCAGTATTTT. Drawing the rest from reference TRBV5-1 and TRBJ2-3, the complete variable domain is KAGVTQTPRYLIKTRGQQVTLSCSPISGHRSVSWYQQTPGQGLQFLFEYFSETQRNKGNFPGRFSGRQFSNSRSEMNVSTLELGDSALYLCASSPTGWDTQYFGPGTRLTVL.

The CDR3 nucleotides read TGTGCCAGCAGCCCCCTTCCGGGGGGCCCCTGGATTCAACTCAATGAGCAGTTCTTC. Its protein is CASSPLPGGPWIQLNEQFF. The gene calls are TRBV3-1 and TRBJ2-1; a weak D match, TRBD2 (7 bases). V lost 4 bases and J lost 6, with 28 bases in between. The CDR3 spans 19 residues. Per the germline V gene, CDR1 is LGHDT and CDR2 is YNNKEL (reference sequence).

This sequence joins TRBV6-5 and TRBJ1-2; D gene uncertain. Trimming stripped 10 bases from V and 7 bases from J, with 10 bases between. The germline V gene encodes CDR1 MNHEY and CDR2 SVGAGI. CDR3 length: 10 residues. The DNA for the CDR3 is TGTGCCACCCACTTTAGTGGCTACACCTTC. Protein sequence: CATHFSGYTF.

The V and J genes are TRBV5-1 and TRBJ1-2, with 8 bases identical to TRBD1. CDR3 length: 16 amino acids. Losses at the gene ends were 2 bases for V and 6 bases for J; bases not matched to a gene: 12. Germline V gene data show CDR1 as SGHRS and CDR2 as YFSETQ. The CDR3 spells CASSLIPGGQGDGYTF. The CDR3, as DNA: TGCGCCAGCAGCTTAATCCCAGGGGGCCAGGGGGATGGCTACACCTTC. Combining the CDR3 with reference TRBV5-1 and TRBJ1-2 gives the whole variable domain KAGVTQTPRYLIKTRGQQVTLSCSPISGHRSVSWYQQTPGQGLQFLFEYFSETQRNKGNFPGRFSGRQFSNSRSEMNVSTLELGDSALYLCASSLIPGGQGDGYTFGSGTRLTVV.

The rearrangement uses TRBV3-1 and TRBJ2-7; D remains ambiguous. The germline CDR1 and CDR2 sequences are LGHDT and YNNKEL (reference sequence). Trimming stripped 4 bases from V and 7 bases from J, with 17 bases between. This CDR3 region has 14 residues. For the CDR3, the DNA is TGTGCCAGCAGCCTTAACTTGGGAAACGAGGAGCAGTACTTC. Its protein is CASSLNLGNEEQYF.

The genes are TRBV9 and TRBJ1-1; a weak D match, TRBD1 (5 bases). V was shortened by 2 bases and J by 7 bases, with 6 bases between the two germline ends. Germline V gene lookup returns CDR1 SGDLS and CDR2 YYNGEE. The CDR3 length is 11 residues. The CDR3 nucleotides read TGTGCCAGCAGCGTTAGGGGTGAAGCTTTCTTT. Residues: CASSVRGEAFF.

The gene calls are TRBV20-1 and TRBJ2-4, with 8 bases that match TRBD2. The J call may be mistaken, given a closer DNA end match to TRBJ2-7. Per germline, CDR1 DFQATT and CDR2 SNEGSKA (reference sequence). The CDR3 sequence is 14 residues long. The CDR3 region has the DNA TGCAGTGCTAGGATAGCGGGGAGTGCCTACGAGCAGTACTTC. It translates to CSARIAGSAYEQYF.

This clonotype was recorded a few times. The V gene is TRBV27, the J gene TRBJ2-7; TRBD1 matches 8 bases. The length of the CDR3 is 14 residues. Germline V gene sequence: CDR1 MNHEY, CDR2 SMNVEV (reference sequence). J gave up 6 bases and V 7 bases, and 11 bases lay outside the gene matches. CDR3 sequence (DNA): TGTGCCAGCAACGGGGACAGGTTATTAGGCGAGCAGTACTTC. Amino acid sequence: CASNGDRLLGEQYF.